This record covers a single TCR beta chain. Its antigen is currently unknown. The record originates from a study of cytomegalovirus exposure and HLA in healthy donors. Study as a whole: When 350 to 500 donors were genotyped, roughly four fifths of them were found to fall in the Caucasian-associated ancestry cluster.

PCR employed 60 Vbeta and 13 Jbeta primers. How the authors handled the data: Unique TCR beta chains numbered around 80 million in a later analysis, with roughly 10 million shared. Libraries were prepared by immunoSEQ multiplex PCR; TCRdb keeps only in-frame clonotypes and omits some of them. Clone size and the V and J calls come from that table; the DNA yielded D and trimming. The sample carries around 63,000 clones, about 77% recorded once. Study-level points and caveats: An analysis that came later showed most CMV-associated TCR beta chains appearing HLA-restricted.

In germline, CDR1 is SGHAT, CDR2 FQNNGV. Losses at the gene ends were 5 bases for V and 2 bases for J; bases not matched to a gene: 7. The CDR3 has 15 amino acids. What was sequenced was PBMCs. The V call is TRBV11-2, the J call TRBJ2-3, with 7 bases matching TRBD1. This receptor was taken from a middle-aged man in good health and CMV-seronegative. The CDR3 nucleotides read TGTGCCAGCAGCAGGGCCGGGACAGACACAGATACGCAGTATTTT. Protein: CASSRAGTDTDTQYF.